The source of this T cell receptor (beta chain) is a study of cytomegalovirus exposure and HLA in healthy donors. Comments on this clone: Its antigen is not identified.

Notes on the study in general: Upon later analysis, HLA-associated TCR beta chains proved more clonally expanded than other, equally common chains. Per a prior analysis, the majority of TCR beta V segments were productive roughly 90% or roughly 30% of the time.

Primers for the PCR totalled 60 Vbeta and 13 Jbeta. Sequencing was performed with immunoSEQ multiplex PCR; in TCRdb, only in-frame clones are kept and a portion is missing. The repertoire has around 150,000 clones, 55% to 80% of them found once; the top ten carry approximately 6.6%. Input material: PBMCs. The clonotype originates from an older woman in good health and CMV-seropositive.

CDR3 in amino acids: CASRPRQGTQPQHF. Here the CDR3 DNA reads TGTGCCAGCAGGCCCAGACAGGGGACTCAGCCCCAGCATTTT. The chain is built from TRBV6-5 and TRBJ1-5; 8 bases match TRBD1. Trimming took 6 bases from V and 6 from J; bases not matched to a gene: 7. The CDR3 is 14 amino acids. Germline CDR1 reads MNHEY; CDR2 reads SVGAGI.